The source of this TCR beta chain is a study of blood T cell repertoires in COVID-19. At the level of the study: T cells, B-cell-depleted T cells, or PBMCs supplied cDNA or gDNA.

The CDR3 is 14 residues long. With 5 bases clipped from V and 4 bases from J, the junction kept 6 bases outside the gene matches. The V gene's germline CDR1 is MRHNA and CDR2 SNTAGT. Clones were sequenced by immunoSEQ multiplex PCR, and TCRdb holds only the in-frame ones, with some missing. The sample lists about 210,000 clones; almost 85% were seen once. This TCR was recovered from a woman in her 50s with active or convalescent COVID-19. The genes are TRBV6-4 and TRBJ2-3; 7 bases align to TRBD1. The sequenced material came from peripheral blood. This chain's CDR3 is CASSRGPRPDTQYF. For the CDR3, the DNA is TGTGCCAGCAGTAGGGGGCCCCGTCCAGATACGCAGTATTTT.